This record looks at one TCR beta chain sequence and its context. This sample was included in a study of T cell changes during pregnancy in multiple sclerosis. Germline V CDR1 and CDR2: SGDLS, YYNGEE. Losses at the gene ends were 2 bases for V and 1 base for J; bases not matched to a gene: 9. The CDR3 totals 17 residues. Sequencing was performed with immunoSEQ multiplex PCR; in TCRdb, only in-frame clones are kept and a portion is missing. The sample has 25,000 to 30,000 clones, 93% seen once. The sequences come from CD4+ T cells from peripheral blood mononuclear cells, collected after pregnancy. The J gene is TRBJ2-1, the V gene TRBV9, with TRBD2 identical over 7 bases. The receptor's source is a female donor with multiple sclerosis, enrolled in a pregnancy study. The CDR3 is CASSVSGELYSYNEQFF. CDR3 nucleotide sequence: TGTGCCAGCAGCGTCAGCGGGGAACTATATTCCTACAATGAGCAGTTCTTC.